This T cell receptor beta chain was profiled in a study of blood T cell repertoires in COVID-19. Across the study: The United States, Italy and Spain provided the acute and convalescent COVID-19 samples. PBMCs, B-cell-depleted T cells, or T cells were the source of the cDNA or gDNA that made up the material.

V was pared by 0 bases and J by 4 bases, with 0 bases of the junction left unmatched. This CDR3 is built from 13 residues. CDR1 is SGHRS, CDR2 YFSETQ, per germline. Original handling: Amplification with reference gene primers provided the estimates of nucleated cell counts. Assay used: immunoSEQ multiplex PCR; TCRdb lists only in-frame clones, some missing. The V and J calls and clone size come from that table; D and trimming were worked out from the DNA. The table shows fewer than 250,000 clones, with around 84% occurring only once. This clone came up a few times. The identical CDR3 is also encoded by other nucleotide sequences in the sample.

Input material: peripheral blood. The source is a man aged 25-45 years with active or convalescent COVID-19. The chain carries TRBV5-1 and TRBJ2-7; TRBD1 aligns across 8 bases. The CDR3 coding sequence is TGCGCCAGCAGCTTGGACAGGGGGTACGAGCAGTACTTC. It is translated as CASSLDRGYEQYF. Looking up the rest from reference TRBV5-1 and TRBJ2-7 gives the full variable domain: KAGVTQTPRYLIKTRGQQVTLSCSPISGHRSVSWYQQTPGQGLQFLFEYFSETQRNKGNFPGRFSGRQFSNSRSEMNVSTLELGDSALYLCASSLDRGYEQYFGPGTRLTVT.